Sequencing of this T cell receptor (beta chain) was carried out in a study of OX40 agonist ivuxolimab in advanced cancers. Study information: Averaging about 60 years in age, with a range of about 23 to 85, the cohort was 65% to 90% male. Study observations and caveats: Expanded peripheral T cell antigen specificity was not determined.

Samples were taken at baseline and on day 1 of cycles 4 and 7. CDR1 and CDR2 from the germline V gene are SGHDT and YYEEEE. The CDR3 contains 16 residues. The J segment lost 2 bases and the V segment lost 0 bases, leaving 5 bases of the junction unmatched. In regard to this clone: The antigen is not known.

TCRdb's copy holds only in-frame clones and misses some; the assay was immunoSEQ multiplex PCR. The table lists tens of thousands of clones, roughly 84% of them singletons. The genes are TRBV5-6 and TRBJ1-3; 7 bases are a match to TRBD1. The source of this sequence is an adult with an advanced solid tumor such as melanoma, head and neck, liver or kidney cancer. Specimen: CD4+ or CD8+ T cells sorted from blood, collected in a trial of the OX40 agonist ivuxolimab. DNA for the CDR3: TGTGCCAGCAGCTTGGACAGGGGAGCGACTGGAAACACCATATATTTT. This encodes CASSLDRGATGNTIYF. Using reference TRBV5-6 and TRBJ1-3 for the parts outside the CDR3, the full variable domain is DAGVTQSPTHLIKTRGQQVTLRCSPKSGHDTVSWYQQALGQGPQFIFQYYEEEERQRGNFPDRFSGHQFPNYSSELNVNALLLGDSALYLCASSLDRGATGNTIYFGEGSWLTVV.